The sequence of this T cell receptor (beta chain) was determined in a study of shared clonotypes between healthy human individuals. Naive CD8 cells, CD45RO-negative and positively selected for CCR7, excluded terminally differentiated effector memory CD45RA+ cells. Germline values: CDR1 MNHEY, CDR2 SVGAGI. The ends were cut back, 0 bases at V and 9 bases at J, with 9 bases in the middle. The CDR3 sequence is 13 residues long. Produced via immunoSEQ multiplex PCR; TCRdb's table is partial and in-frame only. The sample yields 1.5 million to 2.5 million clones, about 95% seen once. General study results and limits: Some naive CD4 clonotypes, 4% to 6%, turned up in common across a few donors. In this cohort, only blood was sampled, and tissue repertoires likely differ.

A remark on this clone: The target antigen is unknown.

The receptor was derived from a man between 18 and 35 years old in good health. This sequence joins TRBV6-5 and TRBJ2-1, with D hard to call. The sequenced sample consisted of naive CD8+ T cells sorted from blood. CDR3 nucleotides: TGTGCCAGCAGTTACTCACGAGGTGCTGAGCAGTTCTTC. It encodes CASSYSRGAEQFF.